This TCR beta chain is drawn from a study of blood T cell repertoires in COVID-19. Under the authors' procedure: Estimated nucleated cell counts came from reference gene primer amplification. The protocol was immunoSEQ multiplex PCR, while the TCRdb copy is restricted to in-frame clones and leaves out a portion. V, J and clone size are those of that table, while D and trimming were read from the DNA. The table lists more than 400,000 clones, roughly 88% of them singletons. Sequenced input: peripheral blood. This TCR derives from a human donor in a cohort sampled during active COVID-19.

The DNA of the CDR3 is TGTGCCACCAGCAGAGGAGGGACTAGCGGGGGGTGGACAGATACGCAGTATTTT. Its translation: CATSRGGTSGGWTDTQYF. V is TRBV15 and J is TRBJ2-3; TRBD2 matches at 15 bases. V was clipped by 1 base and J by 3 bases; unmatched bases: 5. Germline values: CDR1 LNHNV, CDR2 YYDKDF (reference sequence). This CDR3 contains 18 residues. Full variable domain (missing parts from reference TRBV15 and TRBJ2-3): DAMVIQNPRYQVTQFGKPVTLSCSQTLNHNVMYWYQQKSSQAPKLLFHYYDKDFNNEADTPDNFQSRRPNTSFCFLDIRSPGLGDTAMYLCATSRGGTSGGWTDTQYFGPGTRLTVL.